These 23 T cell receptor beta chains were sequenced from one sample in a study of regulatory T cells in long-lasting Graves disease. Building the TCR beta libraries relied on iRepertoire HTBI primers, and CDR3 regions underwent Arm-PCR. TCRdb re-analysed the multiplex PCR reads in MiXCR, keeping a single row per CDR3 protein. This repertoire shows under 800,000 distinct CDR3 sequences, 16% found once; its top ten account for 15% to 20%. The time point is: newly diagnosed GD, antithyroid drugs for less than 3 months. Extracted RNA from PBMCs served as the source of the TCR library. These data also formed part of another study, on T cells in Graves' hyperthyroidism and ophthalmopathy.

Here the sequenced sample was peripheral blood mononuclear cells (PBMCs), taken at new diagnosis, from a patient treated with antithyroid drugs. These receptors originate from a woman between 25 and 40 years old with Graves disease.

This clonotype occurred many times. The gene calls are TRBV2 and TRBJ2-5, with TRBD1 matching over 10 bases. V shed 10 bases and J 4 bases; nucleotides not matched to a gene: 15. Germline CDR1 SNHLY, CDR2 FYNNEI. The CDR3 is 16 amino acids. The CDR3 spells CATPRDRGGVAETQYF. The DNA for the CDR3 is TGTGCCACCCCGAGGGACAGGGGAGGAGTCGCAGAGACCCAGTACTTC.

This clonotype was recorded many times. The chain uses TRBV12-3 or TRBV12-4 and TRBJ2-1, with D unclear. The CDR3 is 15 residues long. Deletions cut 2 bases from V and 0 bases from J, with 8 bases between. The CDR3: CASSLNGLSYNEQFF. CDR3 nucleotides: TGTGCCAGCAGTTTAAATGGCCTCTCCTACAATGAGCAGTTCTTC.

This clonotype was picked up many times. The rearrangement joins TRBV12-3 or TRBV12-4 to TRBJ2-7; D gene uncertain. The CDR3 spans 15 residues. Deletions cut 3 bases from V and 3 bases from J, with 15 bases between. The chain's CDR3 is CASSFWDSDGYEQYF. As DNA, the CDR3 is TGTGCCAGCAGTTTCTGGGATTCTGATGGCTACGAGCAGTACTTC.

The V and J genes are TRBV19 and TRBJ2-3; possibly TRBD1 for D (6 bases). This CDR3 has 15 residues. V lost 4 bases and J lost 2, with 13 bases in between. Germline assignment: CDR1 LNHDA and CDR2 SQIVND (reference sequence). The CDR3 region is CASSTQTGPTDTQYF. In DNA form, the CDR3 reads TGTGCCAGTAGTACTCAGACAGGACCCACAGATACGCAGTATTTT.

This clonotype has at least ten counts. The CDR3 loop is CAWSYPGGYGYTF. The CDR3, as DNA: TGTGCCTGGAGTTACCCCGGGGGCTATGGCTACACCTTC. The chain couples TRBV30 to TRBJ1-2; tentatively, D is TRBD1 (5 bases). Germline-derived CDR1 and CDR2 are GTSNPN and SVGIG (reference sequence). The length of the CDR3 is 13 residues. Trimming stripped 2 bases from V and 4 bases from J, with 11 bases between.

This clonotype was counted many times. This chain joins TRBV6-2 or TRBV6-3 and TRBJ2-3, with D possibly TRBD2 on 5 matching bases. This CDR3 comprises 16 residues. Trimming left V 2 bases short and J 2 bases short, with 14 bases between. The germline V gene has CDR1 MNHEY and CDR2 SVGEGT. The CDR3 bases are TGTGCCAGCAGTTACGCCCCGGCGGGTTACACAGATACGCAGTATTTT. It yields the protein CASSYAPAGYTDTQYF.

The CDR3 bases are TGTGCCAGCAGCAAACTAGCGGGGGGGCCGTCAATATACAATGAGCAGTTCTTC. It translates to CASSKLAGGPSIYNEQFF. The chain has TRBV12-3 or TRBV12-4 and TRBJ2-1, with 13 positions matching TRBD2. V dropped 6 bases and J dropped 4; count of bases not matched to a gene: 12. This CDR3 is 18 amino acids long.

The chain carries TRBV5-1 and TRBJ1-6, with TRBD1 matching over 9 bases. The trim removed 4 bases at V and 7 bases at J, leaving 9 bases unmatched. CDR1 is SGHRS and CDR2 is YFSETQ in the germline V gene. The CDR3 extends over 16 amino acids. CDR3 coding DNA: TGCGCCAGCAGCACATCACAGGGGGCGCAGAATTCACCCCTCCACTTT. This encodes CASSTSQGAQNSPLHF.

This clonotype has ten or more counts. The chain employs TRBV15 and TRBJ1-5, with D perhaps TRBD1 (5 bases). The CDR3 spans 16 residues. The germline V gene has CDR1 LNHNV and CDR2 YYDKDF (reference sequence). Trimming removed 1 base from V and 7 bases from J, with 17 bases in between. The CDR3 DNA is TGTGCCACCAGCAGAGTAGGGACGGCGGTCCGACAGCCCCAGCATTTT. As protein: CATSRVGTAVRQPQHF.

In its sample, this clonotype was seen many times. V is TRBV7-2 and J is TRBJ1-2; D gene uncertain. Germline CDR1 is SGHTA and CDR2 is FQGNSA. This CDR3 is 11 amino acids long. The V and J ends lost 6 bases and 4 bases respectively, with 6 bases between them. CDR3 in amino acids: CASRSLYGYTF. In nucleotides, the CDR3 is TGTGCCAGCAGGTCCCTCTATGGCTACACCTTC.

The chain is built from TRBV6-5 and TRBJ2-2; D may be TRBD2 (6 bases). V was clipped by 1 base and J by 5 bases, with 8 bases between them. Germline values: CDR1 MNHEY, CDR2 SVGAGI. The CDR3 is 14 amino acids. CDR3 sequence (DNA): TGTGCCAGCAGTTACTGGGACTCAACCGGGGAGCTGTTTTTT. It codes for CASSYWDSTGELFF.

This clonotype has a count of ten or more. The chain carries TRBV10-3 and TRBJ2-3; D is possibly TRBD1 (5 bases). The CDR3 extends over 14 amino acids. The germline V and J ends were trimmed by 4 bases and 3 bases, with 11 bases remaining between them. CDR1 and CDR2 from the germline V gene are ENHRY and SYGVKD. CDR3 sequence (DNA): TGTGCCATCAGTGGTTCAGGGATGACAGATACGCAGTATTTT. This sequence encodes CAISGSGMTDTQYF.

V usage is TRBV6-2 or TRBV6-3 and J usage is TRBJ1-4; TRBD1 agrees at 8 bases. This CDR3 has 14 amino acids. J lost 0 bases, V lost 11 bases, and 5 bases had no gene match. Looked up from germline, CDR1 is MNHEY and CDR2 is SVGEGT. The DNA for the CDR3 is TGTGCCGGCGGGACAGGCTCAACTAATGAAAAACTGTTTTTT. Protein product: CAGGTGSTNEKLFF.

This clonotype has just a few counts. The J gene is TRBJ1-1, the V gene TRBV6-1, with TRBD1 identical over 7 bases. V gave up 10 bases and J gave up 7 bases; unmatched junction bases: 9. Germline lookup yields CDR1 MNHNS and CDR2 SASEGT. The CDR3 is made up of 12 amino acids. The CDR3 sequence is CATRQGGGEAFF. The CDR3 region has the DNA TGTGCCACCCGACAGGGAGGCGGTGAAGCTTTCTTT.

In its sample, this clonotype was seen many times. CDR3 region: CASSIVGDSYEQYF. The CDR3 bases are TGTGCCAGTAGTATAGTTGGGGACTCCTACGAGCAGTACTTC. The genes are TRBV19 and TRBJ2-7; the D is unclear. CDR3 size: 14 residues. Germline values: CDR1 LNHDA, CDR2 SQIVND (reference sequence). V was cut by 1 base and J by 0 bases, with 7 bases left in between.

This clonotype was detected a few times. The chain uses TRBV18 and TRBJ2-1; 7 positions match TRBD2. This CDR3 region has 14 residues. With V trimmed by 6 bases and J by 4 bases, 6 bases remained unmatched. CDR1 KGHSH and CDR2 LQKENI come from the germline V gene. Here the CDR3 reads CASSERDEYNEQFF. CDR3 coding DNA: TGTGCCAGCTCTGAGCGGGATGAGTACAATGAGCAGTTCTTC.

This clonotype was seen more than once but under ten times. This chain joins TRBV5-5 and TRBJ1-4; D unclear. The CDR3 has 14 amino acids. Germline V gives CDR1 SGHKS, CDR2 YYEKEE (reference sequence). Trimming shortened V by 5 bases and J by 4 bases, and 12 bases separated the two germline ends. The CDR3 bases are TGTGCCAGCAGTCAACGGGCAGATAATGAAAAACTGTTTTTT. This codes for CASSQRADNEKLFF.

This clonotype occurred many times. The J gene is TRBJ2-1, the V gene TRBV6-1; TRBD1 agrees at 12 bases. Germline values: CDR1 MNHNS, CDR2 SASEGT. V lost 7 bases and J lost 8; bases outside the gene matches: 6. This CDR3 comprises 14 residues. The CDR3 spells CASKPGQGADEQFF. The CDR3 DNA is TGTGCCAGCAAACCGGGACAGGGGGCTGATGAGCAGTTCTTC.

In its sample, this clonotype was seen many times. CDR3 coding DNA: TGTGCCAGCAGCGGACAAACAACGGGGTATAGCTCCTACAATGAGCAGTTCTTC. It specifies CASSGQTTGYSSYNEQFF. The chain uses TRBV7-9 and TRBJ2-1; D assignment may be TRBD1 or TRBD2 (5 bases each). The CDR3 sequence is 18 residues long. Trimming took 5 bases from V and 0 from J, leaving 20 bases between them. CDR1 is SEHNR, CDR2 FQNEAQ, per germline (reference sequence). The whole variable domain, filled in from reference TRBV7-9 and TRBJ2-1, reads DTGVSQNPRHKITKRGQNVTFRCDPISEHNRLYWYRQTLGQGPEFLTYFQNEAQLEKSRLLSDRFSAERPKGSFSTLEIQRTEQGDSAMYLCASSGQTTGYSSYNEQFFGPGTRLTVL.

The chain carries TRBV20-1 and TRBJ2-6; D uncertain. V lost 1 base, J lost 12 bases, and 13 bases lay in between. This CDR3 has 13 amino acids. CDR1 is DFQATT and CDR2 is SNEGSKA in the germline V gene (reference sequence). CDR3 amino acids: CSARAPDGLVLTF. The CDR3 DNA reads as TGCAGTGCTAGAGCCCCCGACGGTCTCGTCCTGACTTTC.

This clonotype came up many times. This chain uses TRBV19 with TRBJ2-7; possibly TRBD2 for D (6 bases). The germline gives CDR1 LNHDA, CDR2 SQIVND (reference sequence). Between the trimmed V and J ends, which lost 10 bases and 3 bases, there was a span of 19 bases. The CDR3 spans 14 residues. The CDR3 DNA is TGTGCCACCAGTAGGGGATACGGGGGCTACGAGCAGTACTTC. It translates to CATSRGYGGYEQYF.

The V call is TRBV20-1, the J call TRBJ2-3, with D possibly called TRBD1 or TRBD2 (5 bases each). Germline V gives CDR1 DFQATT, CDR2 SNEGSKA (reference sequence). CDR3 length: 14 residues. Trimming cost V 5 bases and J 0 bases, with 12 bases left between them. The CDR3 region is CSAGDHRSTDTQYF. CDR3 bases: TGCAGTGCTGGGGACCACCGAAGCACAGATACGCAGTATTTT.

There are many counts of this clonotype. The genes are TRBV12-3 or TRBV12-4 and TRBJ2-5; weak D call: TRBD1 (6 bases). CDR3 size: 14 residues. The germline V and J ends were trimmed by 2 bases and 1 base, with 8 bases remaining between them. CDR3 sequence: CASSLSQGQETQYF. The CDR3 region has the DNA TGTGCCAGCAGTTTATCACAGGGCCAAGAGACCCAGTACTTC.